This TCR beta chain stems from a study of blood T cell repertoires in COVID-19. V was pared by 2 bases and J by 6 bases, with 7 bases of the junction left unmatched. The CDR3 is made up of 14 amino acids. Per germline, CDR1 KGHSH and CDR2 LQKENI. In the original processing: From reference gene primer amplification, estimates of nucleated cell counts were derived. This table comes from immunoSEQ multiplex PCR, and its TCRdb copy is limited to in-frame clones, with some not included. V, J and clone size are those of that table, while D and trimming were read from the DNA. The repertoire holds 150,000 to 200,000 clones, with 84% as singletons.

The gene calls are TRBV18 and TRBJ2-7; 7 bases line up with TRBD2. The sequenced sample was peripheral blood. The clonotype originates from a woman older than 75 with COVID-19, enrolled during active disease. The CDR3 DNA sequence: TGTGCCAGCTCACCATCCGGATCGGGGGGCGAGCAGTACTTC. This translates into CASSPSGSGGEQYF.